This TCR beta chain derives from a study of blood T cells in healthy people across ages. Whole-study findings and limits: Unsorted PBMCs ruled out conclusive naive versus antigen-experienced comparison.

PCR was performed a second time for roughly 6 to 12 cycles using a sample-barcoded 5' primer and a J-beta primer mix. Each of the cDNA molecules was tagged by a template-switch adaptor with 12 random nucleotides. TCRdb itself ran the 5' RACE reads through MiXCR, one entry per CDR3 protein. This table holds around 500,000 distinct CDR3 sequences, roughly 43% found once. V was clipped by 2 bases and J by 4 bases, with 18 bases between them. This CDR3 is built from 16 residues. From germline, CDR1 is SGHDT and CDR2 YYEEEE. With respect to this clonotype: Its antigen is unidentified.

Sequencing was done on a sample of blood. This clonotype was sampled from an elderly man in good health. The rearrangement joins TRBV5-6 to TRBJ2-5; D may be TRBD2 (7 bases). CDR3 DNA: TGTGCCAGCAGCTTAAGAACGGGGGGCCCGCGAGAGACCCAGTACTTC. Translating it yields CASSLRTGGPRETQYF.